This T cell receptor beta chain comes out of a study of T cell changes during pregnancy in multiple sclerosis. Assay: immunoSEQ multiplex PCR; the TCRdb copy retains only in-frame clones and omits some. The sample lists some 70,000 clones; 88% were seen once. CDR1 is MNHNS and CDR2 is SASEGT in the germline V gene. V lost 6 bases and J lost 5, with 12 bases in between. This CDR3 is 13 amino acids long. This TCR derives from a female donor with multiple sclerosis, enrolled in a pregnancy study. The input for sequencing was peripheral blood, taken before pregnancy. V gene TRBV6-1 combines with J gene TRBJ2-3; D perhaps matches TRBD1 (6 bases). The CDR3 sequence: CASRLPGEDTQYF. CDR3 nucleotide sequence: TGTGCCAGCAGGCTACCAGGGGAAGATACGCAGTATTTT.